This T cell receptor beta chain comes out of a study of T cell clusters in autoimmune cytopenias. Whole-study findings and limits: Primary autoimmune cytopenia patients appeared to lack physiological T cell clusters present in healthy donors.

TRB was amplified by touch-down multiplex PCR, primer pools A and B combined. After re-calling the multiplex PCR reads, TCRdb lists one entry per CDR3 protein, DNA absent. Found here are 1,500 to 2,000 distinct CDR3 sequences; the top ten clones hold 5% to 7%. This CDR3 is 15 amino acids long. Germline V lookup: CDR1 MNHEY, CDR2 SVGAGI. Some 38,000 genome equivalents of blood DNA were amplified for TRB. In regard to this clonotype: Antigen unknown.

The sequencing input was peripheral blood. V gene TRBV6-5 combines with J gene TRBJ2-7; the TRBD2 assignment by TCRdb is unverifiable without DNA. This clonotype was sampled from a human donor with an autoimmune cytopenia or autoimmune hepatitis (not recorded which). CDR3 in amino acids: CASSYSKLAGAEQYF.